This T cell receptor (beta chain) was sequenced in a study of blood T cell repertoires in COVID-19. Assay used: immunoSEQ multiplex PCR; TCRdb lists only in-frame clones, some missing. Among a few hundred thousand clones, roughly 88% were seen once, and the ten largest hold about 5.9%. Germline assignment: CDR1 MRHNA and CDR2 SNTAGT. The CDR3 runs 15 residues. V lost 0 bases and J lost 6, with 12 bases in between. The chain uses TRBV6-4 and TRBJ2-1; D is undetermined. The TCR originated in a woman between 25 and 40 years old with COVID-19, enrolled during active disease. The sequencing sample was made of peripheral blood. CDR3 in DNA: TGTGCCAGCAGTGACTCTGGAGATGCCTCCAATGAGCAGTTCTTC. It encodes CASSDSGDASNEQFF.